These T cell receptor beta chains were read from a single sample in a study of blood T cell repertoires in COVID-19. TCRdb keeps only in-frame clones here, not all; method: immunoSEQ multiplex PCR. The data show roughly 190,000 clones, about 80% seen once. The sequenced material came from PBMCs or T cells enriched from blood (not recorded which). The receptors shown here come from a woman aged 55-70 years with acute COVID-19. Each CDR3 is given with its conserved first and last residue. A D gene is named only where the DNA matches it firmly. Only part of the rows carry a size: once, few, many, or a class if the clone is expanded.

j_call: TRBJ2-5
v_call: TRBV19
clone_size: .
d_call: .
cdr3_nt: TGTGCCAGTAGTAAGGCGGGACCTCAAGAGACCCAGTACTTC
cdr3_aa: CASSKAGPQETQYF

j_call: TRBJ2-2
v_call: TRBV6-5
clone_size: .
d_call: TRBD2
cdr3_nt: TGTGCCTCTGACCGGCAGCGGGAGGGTCCCGGGGAGCTGTTTTTT
cdr3_aa: CASDRQREGPGELFF

j_call: TRBJ1-6
v_call: TRBV6-1
clone_size: once
d_call: .
cdr3_nt: TGTGCCAGCAGTGACCCGGGATCACCCCTCCACTTT
cdr3_aa: CASSDPGSPLHF

j_call: TRBJ2-1
v_call: TRBV5-1
clone_size: .
d_call: .
cdr3_nt: TGTAAGGGCGGGAACCGCAAATACAATGAGCAGTTCTTC
cdr3_aa: CKGGNRKYNEQFF

j_call: TRBJ2-5
v_call: TRBV30
clone_size: .
d_call: TRBD2
cdr3_nt: TGTGCCTGGAGCGGTGGCGGGAGAAAGACCCAGTACTTC
cdr3_aa: CAWSGGGRKTQYF

j_call: TRBJ1-5
v_call: TRBV6-2/TRBV6-3
clone_size: few
d_call: .
cdr3_nt: TGTGCCAGCAGTGGGGGGAGGGCACCAGGCGGGCATCAGCCCCAGCATTTT
cdr3_aa: CASSGGRAPGGHQPQHF

j_call: TRBJ2-2
v_call: TRBV5-1
clone_size: .
d_call: TRBD2
cdr3_nt: TGCGCCAGCAGCTTTCTGGGACTAGCAATCGGGAACACCGGGGAGCTGTTTTTT
cdr3_aa: CASSFLGLAIGNTGELFF

j_call: TRBJ2-3
v_call: TRBV30
clone_size: .
d_call: TRBD1
cdr3_nt: TGTGCCTGGAGTAGGGGCCAGGGGGCAGATACGCAGTATTTT
cdr3_aa: CAWSRGQGADTQYF

j_call: TRBJ1-2
v_call: TRBV5-4
clone_size: few
d_call: .
cdr3_nt: TGTGCCAGCAGCTCCTTCCTCACGGGAAACTATGGCTACACCTTC
cdr3_aa: CASSSFLTGNYGYTF

j_call: TRBJ2-1
v_call: TRBV5-1
clone_size: many
d_call: TRBD1
cdr3_nt: TGCGCCAGCAGCTTGGGAGGCGGGACAGGGGGAGAAGGTGAGCAGTTCTTC
cdr3_aa: CASSLGGGTGGEGEQFF

j_call: TRBJ1-1
v_call: TRBV3-1/TRBV3-2
clone_size: .
d_call: .
cdr3_nt: TGTGCCAGCAGCCAAGGAGGCGGAGGGAACACTGAAGCTTTCTTT
cdr3_aa: CASSQGGGGNTEAFF

j_call: TRBJ1-6
v_call: TRBV15
clone_size: .
d_call: .
cdr3_nt: TGTGCCACCAGCAGAATCTCCAGCGGGCCCAATTCACCCCTCCACTTT
cdr3_aa: CATSRISSGPNSPLHF

j_call: TRBJ2-2
v_call: TRBV11-3
clone_size: .
d_call: TRBD2
cdr3_nt: TGTGCCAGCAGTCCAAGACTAGCGGGTAATGGGGAGCTGTTTTTT
cdr3_aa: CASSPRLAGNGELFF

j_call: TRBJ2-3
v_call: TRBV7-7
clone_size: .
d_call: TRBD2
cdr3_nt: TGTGCCAGCAGCCAACTAGCGGGAGGGTCCACAGATACGCAGTATTTT
cdr3_aa: CASSQLAGGSTDTQYF

j_call: TRBJ2-7
v_call: TRBV27
clone_size: .
d_call: TRBD2
cdr3_nt: TGTGCCAGCAGCTTGCTTAGCGGGGGTTACGAGCAGTACTTC
cdr3_aa: CASSLLSGGYEQYF

j_call: TRBJ1-1
v_call: TRBV6-2/TRBV6-3
clone_size: .
d_call: .
cdr3_nt: TGTGCCAGCAGTTATCGGGGGAACACTGAAGCTTTCTTT
cdr3_aa: CASSYRGNTEAFF

j_call: TRBJ1-2
v_call: TRBV6-5
clone_size: .
d_call: .
cdr3_nt: TGTGCCAGCAGTTGGGGAGCCCCTAACTATGGCTACACCTTC
cdr3_aa: CASSWGAPNYGYTF

j_call: TRBJ2-2
v_call: TRBV7-2
clone_size: .
d_call: TRBD2
cdr3_nt: TGTGCCAGCAAGCGGGGGGGCCACACCGGGGAGCTGTTTTTT
cdr3_aa: CASKRGGHTGELFF